This T cell receptor (beta chain) was found in a study of blood T cell repertoires in COVID-19. This clone was counted between two and nine times. Assay used: immunoSEQ multiplex PCR; TCRdb lists only in-frame clones, some missing. The data hold about 130,000 clones, with approximately 83% observed a single time. Sequencing input: peripheral blood. This TCR came from a man in his forties with active or convalescent COVID-19.

The CDR3 region is CASSRWTGIFRDTEAFF. Here the CDR3 DNA reads TGTGCCAGCAGCCGATGGACAGGGATTTTCAGGGACACTGAAGCTTTCTTT. The V and J genes are TRBV7-9 and TRBJ1-1; 8 bases align to TRBD1. Germline V gene lookup returns CDR1 SEHNR and CDR2 FQNEAQ (reference sequence). The V segment lost 5 bases and the J segment 3 bases; nucleotides outside the gene matches: 14. The CDR3 is 17 amino acids.